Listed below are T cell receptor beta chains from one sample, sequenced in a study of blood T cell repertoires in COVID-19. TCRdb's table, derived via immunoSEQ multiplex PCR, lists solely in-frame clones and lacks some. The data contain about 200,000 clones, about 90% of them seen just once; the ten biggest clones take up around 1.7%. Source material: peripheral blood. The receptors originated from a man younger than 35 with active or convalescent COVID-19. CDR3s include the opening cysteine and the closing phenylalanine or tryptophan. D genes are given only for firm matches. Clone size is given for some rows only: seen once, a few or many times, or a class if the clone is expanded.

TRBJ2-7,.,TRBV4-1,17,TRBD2,TGCGCCAGCAGCCAAGGCGCTGTAGGGACTAACTTTTACGAGCAGTACTTC,CASSQGAVGTNFYEQYF
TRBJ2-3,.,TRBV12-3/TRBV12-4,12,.,TGTGCCAGCAGTCATAGCACAGATACGCAGTATTTT,CASSHSTDTQYF
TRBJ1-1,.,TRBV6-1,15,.,TGTGCCAGCAGTGACAGCGGGGGAATGAACACTGAAGCTTTCTTT,CASSDSGGMNTEAFF
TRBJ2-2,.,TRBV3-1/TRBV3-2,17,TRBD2,TGTGCCAGCAGCCAAGCAAGCCGCGGGAGGGCCTTCGGGGAGCTGTTTTTT,CASSQASRGRAFGELFF
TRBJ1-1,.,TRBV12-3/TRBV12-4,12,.,TGTGCCAGCAGTCTCGGTCGAACTGAAGCTTTCTTT,CASSLGRTEAFF
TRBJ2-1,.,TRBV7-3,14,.,TGTGCCAGCCCCAGGGGGGCTTCCTACAATGAGCAGTTCTTC,CASPRGASYNEQFF
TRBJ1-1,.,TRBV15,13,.,TGTGCCACCAGCGCGGGACCGAACACTGAAGCTTTCTTT,CATSAGPNTEAFF
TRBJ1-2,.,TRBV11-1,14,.,TGTGCCAGCAGCCCGCTTGGTGGGAGCTATGGCTACACCTTC,CASSPLGGSYGYTF
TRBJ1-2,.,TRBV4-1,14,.,TGCGCCAGCAGTCCAACACAGGGTTTCGGTGGCTACACCTTC,CASSPTQGFGGYTF
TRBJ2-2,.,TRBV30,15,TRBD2,TGTGCCTGGAGTAGGCGGGAGTTAGGCACCGGGGAGCTGTTTTTT,CAWSRRELGTGELFF
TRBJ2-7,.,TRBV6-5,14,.,TGTGCCAGCAGACCGCTAGCAGACTCCTACGAGCAGTACTTC,CASRPLADSYEQYF
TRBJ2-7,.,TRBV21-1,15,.,TGTGCCAGCAGCGGGAGTGGGGTGAGCTCCTACGAGCAGTACTTC,CASSGSGVSSYEQYF
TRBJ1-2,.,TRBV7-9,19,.,TGTGCCAGCAGCTTAGGCCGGGGGGCAGGGTCTTTTCGGGACTATGGCTACACCTTC,CASSLGRGAGSFRDYGYTF
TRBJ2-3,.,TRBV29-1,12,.,TGCAGCGTTGACGAGGGTGTAGGTACGCAGTATTTT,CSVDEGVGTQYF
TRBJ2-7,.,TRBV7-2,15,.,TGTGCCAGCAGCTCGATCGGACTGCCTACCTACGAGCAGTACTTC,CASSSIGLPTYEQYF
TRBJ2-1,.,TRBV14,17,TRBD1,TGTGCCAGCAGCCGGACCACAGGGGTACGTAATTGGAATGAGCAGTTCTTC,CASSRTTGVRNWNEQFF
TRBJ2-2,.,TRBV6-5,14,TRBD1,TGTGCCAGCAGTATACAGGGGTTTTCCGGGGAGCTGTTTTTT,CASSIQGFSGELFF
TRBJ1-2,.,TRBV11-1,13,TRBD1,TGTGCCAGCAGCCCGGACAGGGACTATGGCTACACCTTC,CASSPDRDYGYTF
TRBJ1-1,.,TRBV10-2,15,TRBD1,TGCGCCAGCAGTGAGAGGCAGGGGGCTCCGAATGAAGCTTTCTTT,CASSERQGAPNEAFF
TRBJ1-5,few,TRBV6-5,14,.,TGTGCCAGCAGTTACGCAGGTAGCAATCAGCCCCAGCATTTT,CASSYAGSNQPQHF
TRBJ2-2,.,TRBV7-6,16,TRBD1,TGTGCCAGCAGCCGCGGACAGGGGGCAATAGGCGGGGAGCTGTTTTTT,CASSRGQGAIGGELFF
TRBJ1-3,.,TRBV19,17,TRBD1,TGTGCCAGTAGTATAGTCCTCGACAGGGGCGTCGGAAACACCATATATTTT,CASSIVLDRGVGNTIYF
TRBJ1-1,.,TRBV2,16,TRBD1,TGTGCCAGCAGTGATGGGACAGGCGGACGGGGCACTGAAGCTTTCTTT,CASSDGTGGRGTEAFF
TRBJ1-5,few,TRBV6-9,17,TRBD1,TGTGCCAGCAGTCCTCCAGGGGGACGTCATAGCAATCAGCCCCAGCATTTT,CASSPPGGRHSNQPQHF
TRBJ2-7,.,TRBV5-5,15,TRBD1,TGTGCCAGCAGCTTGTTTTCGGGACAGGGCTACGAGCAGTACTTC,CASSLFSGQGYEQYF
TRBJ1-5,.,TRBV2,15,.,TGTGCCAGCAGTCTAACAGTCAATAGCAATCAGCCCCAGCATTTT,CASSLTVNSNQPQHF
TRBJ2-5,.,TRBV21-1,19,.,TGTGCCAGCACCGTGACAGGGCCCGGGGGGACTAGCGGGAGAGAGACCCAGTACTTC,CASTVTGPGGTSGRETQYF
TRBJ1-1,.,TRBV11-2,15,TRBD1,TGTGCCAGCAGCTTGGTGACAGGGGGGCGAACTGAAGCTTTCTTT,CASSLVTGGRTEAFF
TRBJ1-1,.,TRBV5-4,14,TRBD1,TGTGCCAGCAGCACCGGACAGGAGAACACTGAAGCTTTCTTT,CASSTGQENTEAFF
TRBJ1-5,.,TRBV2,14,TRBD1,TGTGCCACCAGCACCCAGGGGGCAAATCAGCCCCAGCATTTT,CATSTQGANQPQHF
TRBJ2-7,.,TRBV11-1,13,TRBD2,TGTGCCAGCAGCTTAGGGACTAGCTACGAGCAGTACTTC,CASSLGTSYEQYF
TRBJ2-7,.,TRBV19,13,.,TGTGCCAGTAGTATTGCAACCTGGAGGGAGCAGTACTTC,CASSIATWREQYF
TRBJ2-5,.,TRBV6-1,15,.,TGTGCCAGCAGTGAAGGAGGCGGGGCAGGGGAGACCCAGTACTTC,CASSEGGGAGETQYF
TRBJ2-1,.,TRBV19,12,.,TGTGCCAGTAGTATAGAAGCACGTGAGCAGTTCTTC,CASSIEAREQFF
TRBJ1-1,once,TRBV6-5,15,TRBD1,TGTGCCAGCAGTTACTACGGACAGGGGAGCACTGAAGCTTTCTTT,CASSYYGQGSTEAFF
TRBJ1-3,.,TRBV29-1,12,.,TGCAGCGGTAGAACCGCTGGAAACACCATATATTTT,CSGRTAGNTIYF
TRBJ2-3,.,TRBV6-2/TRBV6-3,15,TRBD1,TGTGCCAGCAGCCAACCTCGGGACAGTACAGATACGCAGTATTTT,CASSQPRDSTDTQYF
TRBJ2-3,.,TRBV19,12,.,TGTGCCAGTAGTGTAAACAGGGATACGCAGTATTTT,CASSVNRDTQYF
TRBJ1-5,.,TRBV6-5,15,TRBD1,TGTGCCAGCAGAAAAGGGACAGGGGAAAATCAGCCCCAGCATTTT,CASRKGTGENQPQHF
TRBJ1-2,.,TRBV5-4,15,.,TGTGCCAGCAGCTTGTCGCCGGGTACTAACTATGGCTACACCTTC,CASSLSPGTNYGYTF
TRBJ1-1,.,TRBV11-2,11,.,TGTGCCAGCAGCGCCGGGGTCTGGGCTTTCTTT,CASSAGVWAFF
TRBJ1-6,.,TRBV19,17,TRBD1,TGTGCCAGTAGTGGAGCCGGGACAGGGTTCTATAATTCACCCCTCCACTTT,CASSGAGTGFYNSPLHF
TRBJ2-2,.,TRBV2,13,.,TGTGCCAGCAGTGCTACTAAGACCGGGGAGCTGTTTTTT,CASSATKTGELFF
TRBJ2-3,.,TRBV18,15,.,TGTGCCAGCTCACCACGAATGTTAGCCGGAGATACGCAGTATTTT,CASSPRMLAGDTQYF
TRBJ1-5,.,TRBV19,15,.,TGTGCCAGTAGTATTGGAGCGAATAGCAATCAGCCCCAGCATTTT,CASSIGANSNQPQHF
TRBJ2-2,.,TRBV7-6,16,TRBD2,TGTGCCAGCAGCTTAGGGACTAGCGGGAGCACCGGGGAGCTGTTTTTT,CASSLGTSGSTGELFF
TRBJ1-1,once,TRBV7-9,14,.,TGTGCCAGCAGCTTAGCACGGGGGGACACTGAAGCTTTCTTT,CASSLARGDTEAFF
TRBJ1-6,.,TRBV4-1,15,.,TGCGCCAGCAGCCAAGAATCAACTATGAATTCACCCCTCCACTTT,CASSQESTMNSPLHF
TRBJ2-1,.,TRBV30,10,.,TGTGCCTGGAGTCTCGATGAGCAGTTCTTC,CAWSLDEQFF
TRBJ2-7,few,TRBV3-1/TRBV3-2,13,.,TGTGCCAGCAGCCACCGGACTTCCTACGAGCAGTACTTC,CASSHRTSYEQYF
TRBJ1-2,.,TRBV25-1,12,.,TGTGCCAGCAGTACCATCAGGGAAGGCTACACCTTC,CASSTIREGYTF
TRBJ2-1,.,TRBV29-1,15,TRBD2,TGCAGCGTGGCTGGGGCGGGAGGGGACATGGATGAGCAGTTCTTC,CSVAGAGGDMDEQFF
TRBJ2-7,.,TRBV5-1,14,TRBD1,TGCGCCAGCAGCGCGGGACAGGGAAGCAACGAGCAGTACTTC,CASSAGQGSNEQYF